The clone carrying this T cell receptor (beta chain) was observed once. Produced via immunoSEQ multiplex PCR; TCRdb's table is partial and in-frame only. The data contain 150,000 to 250,000 clones, about 93% of them singletons. The sample originates from a study of blood T cell repertoires in COVID-19. Germline CDR1 and CDR2: SGHTA and FQGNSA. There are 19 residues in the CDR3. V gave up 5 bases and J gave up 4 bases; unmatched junction bases: 13. The chain links TRBV7-2 to TRBJ2-1; 14 bases match TRBD2. This TCR was recovered from a man younger than 40 with COVID-19, enrolled during active disease. The sequenced sample was peripheral blood. CDR3 bases: TGTGCCAGCAGCCCACAACGGACTAGCGGGGGGACTCGGTACAATGAGCAGTTCTTC. Translating it yields CASSPQRTSGGTRYNEQFF.